A single sample gave rise to the 10 T cell receptor beta chains below, sequenced in a study of blood T cells in healthy people across ages. Combining a sample-barcoded 5' primer with a J-beta primer mix, a second PCR ran for 7 to 11 cycles. TCRdb re-called the 5' RACE reads with MiXCR, one entry per CDR3 protein. The table has 1.2 million to 1.5 million distinct CDR3 sequences, around 39% seen once. The sequenced sample consisted of blood. The origin of the receptors is a woman under 30 in good health.

This clonotype was seen ten or more times. The chain links TRBV29-1 to TRBJ2-1; TRBD1 agrees at 10 bases. CDR1 and CDR2 from the germline V gene are SQVTM and ANQGSEA. V lost 7 bases to trimming and J lost 3 bases; unmatched junction nucleotides: 6. The CDR3 is 14 amino acids. In DNA, the CDR3 is TGCAGCGCCTTGGGACAGGGGATCTACAATGAGCAGTTCTTC. Its translation is CSALGQGIYNEQFF.

A few counts support this clonotype. The J gene is TRBJ2-1, the V gene TRBV6-1; the match to TRBD2 covers 9 bases. V lost 10 bases to trimming and J lost 9 bases; unmatched junction nucleotides: 13. This CDR3 has 14 residues. Germline values: CDR1 MNHNS, CDR2 SASEGT. CDR3: CANQRAGGHPEQFF. CDR3 coding DNA: TGTGCCAACCAGCGGGCGGGGGGGCACCCTGAGCAGTTCTTC.

The chain has TRBV9 and TRBJ2-3; a weak D match, TRBD2 (6 bases). Trimming pared 0 bases from V and 6 bases from J, leaving 14 bases between. The CDR3 loop spans 15 amino acids. CDR1 and CDR2 from the germline V gene are SGDLS and YYNGEE. CDR3 DNA sequence: TGTGCCAGCAGCGTAGGAGGAGGGGATGGGGATACGCAGTATTTT. Its translation is CASSVGGGDGDTQYF.

The rearrangement joins TRBV24-1 to TRBJ2-1; 13 bases agree with TRBD2. Germline V gene sequence: CDR1 KGHDR, CDR2 SFDVKD. The V and J ends lost 3 bases and 2 bases, in that order; junction bases with no gene match: 12. This CDR3 comprises 20 residues. The CDR3, as DNA: TGTGCCACCAGTGATCCTTTACTAGCGGGAGGGCAACAAGCCTACAATGAGCAGTTCTTC. Encoded protein: CATSDPLLAGGQQAYNEQFF.

Only a few counts were recorded for this clonotype. V is TRBV20-1 and J is TRBJ2-5, with 8 bases that match TRBD2. The CDR3 runs 14 residues. Looked up from germline, CDR1 is DFQATT and CDR2 is SNEGSKA (reference sequence). Trimming at V came to 2 bases and at J to 5 bases, leaving 7 bases not matched to a gene. The CDR3 bases are TGCAGTGCTAGACGAGCGGGAGTTGGTGAGACCCAGTACTTC. Encoded protein: CSARRAGVGETQYF.

The V and J genes are TRBV2 and TRBJ2-3, with 8 bases identical to TRBD2. In germline, CDR1 is SNHLY, CDR2 FYNNEI. The junction had 11 bases not matched to a gene; V was cut back by 5 bases and J by 4 bases. The CDR3 sequence is 16 residues long. The CDR3 loop is CASSRGGTSNADTQYF. The CDR3 region has the DNA TGTGCCAGCAGTCGAGGCGGGACTAGTAACGCAGATACGCAGTATTTT.

This clonotype was found a few times. V and J are TRBV13 and TRBJ2-3, with 9 bases identical to TRBD2. Losses at the gene ends were 11 bases for V and 2 bases for J; bases not matched to a gene: 11. Germline CDR1 is PRHDT and CDR2 is FYEKMQ (reference sequence). The CDR3 extends over 15 amino acids. CDR3 DNA sequence: TGTGCCCCCGCCAAAGCGGGAGGCAACACAGATACGCAGTATTTT. Translated, it gives CAPAKAGGNTDTQYF.

The gene calls are TRBV6-1 and TRBJ2-6; D is possibly TRBD1 (6 bases). The V gene lost 6 bases and the J gene lost 6 bases, with 18 bases spanning the gap. Germline V gene data show CDR1 as MNHNS and CDR2 as SASEGT. This CDR3 is built from 16 residues. CDR3 protein: CASRTEYRAEANVLTF. For the CDR3, the DNA is TGTGCCAGCAGGACAGAATACAGGGCTGAGGCCAACGTCCTGACTTTC.

The gene calls are TRBV14 and TRBJ1-2; D remains unclear. Trimming took 4 bases from V and 4 from J, leaving 10 bases between them. This CDR3 contains 13 residues. Looked up from germline, CDR1 is SGHDN and CDR2 is FVKESK. The CDR3 DNA reads TGTGCCAGCAGCCCCTTCCGGTCCTATGGCTACACCTTC. Amino acids: CASSPFRSYGYTF.

The V gene is TRBV20-1, the J gene TRBJ2-1; weak D call: TRBD1 (6 bases). Germline-derived CDR1 and CDR2 are DFQATT and SNEGSKA (reference sequence). The CDR3 loop spans 14 amino acids. V lost 1 base to trimming and J lost 16 bases, with 23 bases between them. CDR3 coding DNA: TGCAGTGCTAGAGCGGTCATGGGGGACAATGAAGCTTTCTTC. Residues: CSARAVMGDNEAFF.